This is a list of T cell receptor beta chains from one sample in a study of T cells in localized non-small cell lung cancer. Produced via immunoSEQ multiplex PCR; TCRdb's table is partial and in-frame only. The sample records about 30,000 clones, approximately 88% being singletons. Here the sequenced sample was peripheral blood, taken before any cancer treatment. Every receptor here comes from a female donor over 55 with stage I lung adenocarcinoma. CDR3s include the opening cysteine and the closing phenylalanine or tryptophan. Fields, in order: D gene, V gene, clone size, J gene, CDR3 DNA, CDR3 protein. The D gene is left open where the match is weak. Rows give clone size only sometimes, using once, few, many, or a class for an expanded clone.

-	TRBV7-2	few	TRBJ1-5	TGTGCCAGCAGCCAGAACAGGTGGGAGAGCAATCAGCCCCAGCATTTT	CASSQNRWESNQPQHF
-	TRBV11-2	-	TRBJ1-1	TGTGCCAGCAGCCAGGTGGGCGGGAGGGGGACTGAAGCTTTCTTT	CASSQVGGRGTEAFF
-	TRBV6-5	-	TRBJ2-7	TGTGCCAGCAGTGAGGGGTACGAGCAGTACTTC	CASSEGYEQYF
-	TRBV7-9	-	TRBJ1-1	TGTGCCAGCAGCCAGACTCGGACGGCTAACACTGAAGCTTTCTTT	CASSQTRTANTEAFF
TRBD1	TRBV7-9	-	TRBJ1-1	TGTGCCAGCAGCATAGATCAGGGGGACACTGAAGCTTTCTTT	CASSIDQGDTEAFF
TRBD2	TRBV7-2	-	TRBJ2-7	TGTGCCAGCAGCTTAGATTCTAGCGGGAGCTACGAGCAGTACTTC	CASSLDSSGSYEQYF
TRBD2	TRBV5-5	-	TRBJ2-7	TGTGCCAGCAGCTTGGGGCGCGGGAGCAGTGGGTACGAGCAGTACTTC	CASSLGRGSSGYEQYF
-	TRBV4-2	few	TRBJ2-5	TGTGCCAGCAGCCAAGATCTCCAAGCCCAAGAGACCCAGTACTTC	CASSQDLQAQETQYF
-	TRBV19	once	TRBJ1-5	TGTGCCAGCCAGACAGCTTACAGGGCCGGTTATCAGCCCCAGCATTTT	CASQTAYRAGYQPQHF
TRBD1	TRBV7-9	-	TRBJ1-1	TGTGCCAGCAGCTTCGACAGGGAGGTGACTGAAGCTTTCTTT	CASSFDREVTEAFF
TRBD2	TRBV15	-	TRBJ2-1	TGTGCCACCAGCCCGACTAGCGGGACCTACAATGAGCAGTTCTTC	CATSPTSGTYNEQFF
-	TRBV18	-	TRBJ1-2	TGTGCCAGCTCACCTCGGGGATTTAACTATGGCTACACCTTC	CASSPRGFNYGYTF
-	TRBV25-1	once	TRBJ1-2	TGTGCCAGCAGTGACCCTTTACAGGGAGGGATCTATGGCTACACCTTC	CASSDPLQGGIYGYTF
-	TRBV4-2	once	TRBJ2-3	TGTGCCAGCAGCCAAGGCCGGACTAGCACAGATACGCAGTATTTT	CASSQGRTSTDTQYF
TRBD2	TRBV5-1	-	TRBJ2-1	TGCGCCAGCAGCTTGTACGCTAGCGGCTCCTACAATGAGCAGTTCTTC	CASSLYASGSYNEQFF
TRBD2	TRBV9	-	TRBJ2-5	TGTGCCAGCAGCGTACTAGCGGTATGGGGAGAGACCCAGTACTTC	CASSVLAVWGETQYF
-	TRBV6-5	-	TRBJ1-1	TGTGCCAGCAGTAAACGGGACACCCGAGAAGCTTTCTTT	CASSKRDTREAFF